Presented here are 21 T cell receptor beta chains from one specimen sequenced in a study of blood T cell repertoires in COVID-19. Here immunoSEQ multiplex PCR was the method, and the copy in TCRdb shows in-frame clones only, minus some. Among approximately 100,000 clones listed, about 85% were seen once. Sequencing was performed on peripheral blood. These receptors were obtained from a human donor in a cohort sampled during active COVID-19.

This clone showed up just once. The CDR3 DNA follows: TGCAGCGTTGAAGTAGGCCAGGGGGCCTATGAGCAGTTCTTC. Its protein product is CSVEVGQGAYEQFF. V usage is TRBV29-1 and J usage is TRBJ2-1; 8 bases fit TRBD1. The ends lost 1 base at V and 8 bases at J; junction bases unmatched: 7. The germline CDR1 and CDR2 sequences are SQVTM and ANQGSEA. This CDR3 contains 14 residues.

The chain has TRBV5-4 and TRBJ2-1; 7 nucleotides agree with TRBD1. The V gene's germline CDR1 is SGHNT and CDR2 YYREEE (reference sequence). V shed 0 bases and J 8 bases; nucleotides not matched to a gene: 5. CDR3 length equals 14 residues. The CDR3 spells CASSLEQGFDEQFF. The CDR3 DNA reads TGTGCCAGCAGCTTGGAACAGGGGTTCGATGAGCAGTTCTTC.

The chain uses TRBV5-5 and TRBJ2-7, with D maybe TRBD1 (5 bases). The CDR3 length is 13 residues. Trimming pared 0 bases from V and 2 bases from J, leaving 6 bases between. Germline V gene lookup returns CDR1 SGHKS and CDR2 YYEKEE (reference sequence). CDR3 protein: CASSLVRAYEQYF. Written as DNA, the CDR3 is TGTGCCAGCAGCTTGGTCAGGGCCTACGAGCAGTACTTC.

Here the CDR3 reads CATSDFGQEADTQYF. CDR3 nucleotides: TGTGCCACCAGTGATTTCGGACAGGAGGCAGATACGCAGTATTTT. The chain is built from TRBV24-1 and TRBJ2-3; 7 nucleotides align to TRBD1. The CDR3 sequence is 15 residues long. CDR1 and CDR2 (germline): KGHDR, SFDVKD. The trim removed 1 base at V and 4 bases at J, leaving 4 bases unmatched.

The rearrangement links TRBV6-1 to TRBJ2-2, with TRBD2 matching over 7 bases. Germline V gives CDR1 MNHNS, CDR2 SASEGT. The CDR3 loop spans 18 amino acids. V dropped 2 bases and J dropped 7; count of bases not matched to a gene: 16. Written as DNA, the CDR3 is TGTGCCAGCAGTGAACCGCCCGGTAGCGGGTGGGCGGGCGGGGAGCTGTTTTTT. It translates to CASSEPPGSGWAGGELFF.

The chain carries TRBV19 and TRBJ1-2; TRBD1 aligns across 7 bases. The junction had 12 bases not matched to a gene; V was cut back by 8 bases and J by 3 bases. In germline, CDR1 is LNHDA, CDR2 SQIVND (reference sequence). CDR3 length: 15 amino acids. CDR3 sequence (DNA): TGTGCCAGTCGACAGGGCAACTACAATGACTATGGCTACACCTTC. Protein: CASRQGNYNDYGYTF.

This chain joins TRBV4-2 and TRBJ2-3, with a possible D match to TRBD2 (5 bases). The CDR3 consists of 16 residues. The V and J ends lost 3 bases and 2 bases respectively, with 15 bases between them. Germline-derived CDR1 and CDR2 are LGHNA and YNFKEQ. In DNA, the CDR3 is TGTGCCAGCAGCCATCTCGGGATTCGTGTCACAGATACGCAGTATTTT. Its protein is CASSHLGIRVTDTQYF.

The chain employs TRBV7-2 and TRBJ2-7; 9 bases match TRBD2. CDR1 is SGHTA and CDR2 is FQGNSA in the germline V gene. The CDR3 is 15 amino acids. V lost 1 base, J lost 2 bases, and 3 bases stayed unmatched. CDR3 region: CASSLGTSVPYEQYF. CDR3 DNA sequence: TGTGCCAGCAGCTTAGGGACTAGCGTTCCCTACGAGCAGTACTTC.

This clone was seen just once. The chain has TRBV11-2 and TRBJ2-3; 7 bases map to TRBD1. Germline V lookup: CDR1 SGHAT, CDR2 FQNNGV. The CDR3 loop spans 14 amino acids. Trimming at V came to 4 bases and at J to 0 bases, leaving 1 base not matched to a gene. CDR3 coding DNA: TGTGCCAGCAGCTCCAGGGGGAGCACAGATACGCAGTATTTT. Encoded protein: CASSSRGSTDTQYF.

This clone was found a few times. The V call is TRBV19, the J call TRBJ1-1; perhaps TRBD1 as D (5 bases). The germline V and J ends were trimmed by 3 bases and 5 bases, with 10 bases remaining between them. The germline gives CDR1 LNHDA, CDR2 SQIVND (reference sequence). The CDR3 runs to 13 residues. The chain's CDR3 is CASSMRDPTEAFF. The CDR3 nucleotides read TGTGCCAGTAGTATGCGGGACCCGACTGAAGCTTTCTTT.

J is TRBJ1-2 and V is TRBV2, with 8 bases identical to TRBD1. Trimming cost V 7 bases and J 3 bases; bases outside gene matches: 16. Germline loops: CDR1 SNHLY, CDR2 FYNNEI. This CDR3 contains 17 residues. CDR3 sequence reads: CASTDRGLDKAHYGYTF. CDR3 sequence (DNA): TGTGCCAGCACAGACAGGGGTTTGGATAAAGCCCACTATGGCTACACCTTC. The full variable domain, its missing parts supplied by reference TRBV2 and TRBJ1-2, is EPEVTQTPSHQVTQMGQEVILRCVPISNHLYFYWYRQILGQKVEFLVSFYNNEISEKSEIFDDQFSVERPDGSNFTLKIRSTKLEDSAMYFCASTDRGLDKAHYGYTFGSGTRLTVV.

The J gene is TRBJ1-3, the V gene TRBV28; D is unresolved. CDR3 size: 14 residues. The V gene lost 3 bases and the J gene lost 0 bases, with 6 bases spanning the gap. CDR1 is MDHEN, CDR2 SYDVKM, per germline. The CDR3 protein is CASSFPGSGNTIYF. CDR3 DNA: TGTGCCAGCAGTTTTCCCGGCTCTGGAAACACCATATATTTT.

J is TRBJ1-1 and V is TRBV6-2 or TRBV6-3, with a possible D match to TRBD1 (6 bases). The length of the CDR3 is 13 residues. The germline gives CDR1 MNHEY, CDR2 SVGEGT. V lost 6 bases and J 5 bases, leaving 13 bases between the germline ends. CDR3 sequence reads: CASSARGKTEAFF. For the CDR3, the DNA is TGTGCCAGCAGCGCCAGGGGAAAAACTGAAGCTTTCTTT.

The V call is TRBV3-1 (or the pseudogene TRBV3-2), the J call TRBJ1-1; 10 bases match TRBD1. With 1 base clipped from V and 7 bases from J, the junction kept 3 bases outside the gene matches. Germline V gene lookup returns CDR1 LGHDT and CDR2 YNNKEL (reference sequence). The CDR3 sequence is 14 residues long. CDR3 sequence: CASSQAGDRGEAFF. For the CDR3, the DNA is TGTGCCAGCAGCCAAGCTGGGGACAGGGGTGAAGCTTTCTTT.

The gene calls are TRBV7-2 and TRBJ2-5; D possibly corresponds to TRBD1 (6 bases). Germline assignment: CDR1 SGHTA and CDR2 FQGNSA. V was cut by 3 bases and J by 4 bases, with 12 bases left in between. This CDR3 spans 14 amino acids. CDR3 in amino acids: CASSLNSQGETQYF. CDR3 DNA: TGTGCCAGCAGCTTGAATTCACAGGGAGAGACCCAGTACTTC.

This chain links TRBV3-1 (or the pseudogene TRBV3-2) with TRBJ2-1, with D maybe TRBD1 (5 bases). V was pared by 10 bases and J by 2 bases, with 18 bases between. The CDR3 loop spans 15 amino acids. Per germline, CDR1 LGHDT and CDR2 YNNKEL (reference sequence). In DNA, the CDR3 is TGTGCCACTGGGGCAAAAGGGTTAACCTACAATGAGCAGTTCTTC. Translating it yields CATGAKGLTYNEQFF.

The genes are TRBV9 and TRBJ2-1; TRBD2 aligns across 9 bases. Germline assignment: CDR1 SGDLS and CDR2 YYNGEE. J lost 4 bases, V lost 2 bases, and 7 bases had no gene match. This CDR3 is built from 16 residues. CDR3 sequence: CASSVVWRGGYNEQFF. As DNA, the CDR3 is TGTGCCAGCAGCGTGGTCTGGCGGGGGGGTTACAATGAGCAGTTCTTC.

V and J are TRBV5-4 and TRBJ1-2, with 8 bases that match TRBD1. Unmatched junction bases numbered 9, after V lost 1 base and J lost 4 bases. Germline values: CDR1 SGHNT, CDR2 YYREEE (reference sequence). The CDR3 has 16 residues. The CDR3 DNA sequence: TGTGCCAGCAGCTTGCCTAGGACAGGGAATACCTATGGCTACACCTTC. Amino acids: CASSLPRTGNTYGYTF.

The V gene is TRBV4-1, the J gene TRBJ2-2, with D perhaps matching TRBD1 (6 bases). Germline CDR1 is MGHRA and CDR2 is YSYEKL. The CDR3 sequence is 16 residues long. V gave up 4 bases and J gave up 6 bases, with 18 bases separating them. The CDR3 region has the DNA TGCGCCAGCAGCCGAGGACGAACAGGGTTCGCCGGGGAGCTGTTTTTT. It translates to CASSRGRTGFAGELFF.

The chain is built from TRBV2 and TRBJ2-2, with 7 positions matching TRBD1. The CDR3 is 14 amino acids. The V gene's germline CDR1 is SNHLY and CDR2 FYNNEI. Trimming took 7 bases from V and 4 from J; bases not matched to a gene: 6. CDR3 coding DNA: TGTGCCAGCAAAACAGGGGTGATCACCGGGGAGCTGTTTTTT. Amino acids: CASKTGVITGELFF.

This sequence joins TRBV6-5 and TRBJ1-3; no reliable D call. Between the trimmed V and J ends, which lost 6 bases and 1 base, there was a span of 10 bases. The CDR3 sequence is 14 residues long. Germline lookup yields CDR1 MNHEY and CDR2 SVGAGI. The CDR3 loop reads CASSPGASGNTIYF. CDR3 sequence (DNA): TGTGCCAGCAGCCCGGGTGCGTCTGGAAACACCATATATTTT.